This T cell receptor (beta chain) was profiled in a study of blood T cell repertoires in COVID-19. The wider study: The origin of the acute and convalescent COVID-19 samples was the United States, Italy and Spain. PBMCs, B-cell-depleted T cells, or T cells provided the cDNA or gDNA that made up the material.

The germline V gene has CDR1 SGHNT and CDR2 YYREEE (reference sequence). The CDR3 consists of 18 residues. Deletions cut 4 bases from V and 0 bases from J, with 17 bases between. In the source study's methods: Reference gene primers were amplified, and this amplification served to estimate nucleated cell counts. The method was immunoSEQ multiplex PCR; TCRdb's version includes in-frame clones alone and lacks a portion of them. V, J and clone size are those of that table, while D and trimming were read from the DNA. The sample has 220,000 or so clones, 80% to 85% seen once. The sequencing sample was made of peripheral blood. The chain is built from TRBV5-4 and TRBJ2-6; maybe TRBD2 (6 bases). The sequence was obtained from a woman in her sixties or seventies with acute or convalescent COVID-19. For the CDR3, the DNA is TGTGCCAGCAGCACAAGGGACGGGAGACTCTCTGGGGCCAACGTCCTGACTTTC. Encoded protein: CASSTRDGRLSGANVLTF.